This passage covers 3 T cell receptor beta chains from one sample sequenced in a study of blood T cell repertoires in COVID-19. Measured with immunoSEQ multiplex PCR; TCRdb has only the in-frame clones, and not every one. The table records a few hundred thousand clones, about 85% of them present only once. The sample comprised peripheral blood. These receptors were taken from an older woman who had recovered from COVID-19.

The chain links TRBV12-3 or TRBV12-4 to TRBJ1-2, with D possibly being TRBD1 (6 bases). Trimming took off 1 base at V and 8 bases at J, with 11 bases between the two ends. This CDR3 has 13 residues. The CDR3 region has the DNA TGTGCCAGCAGTTTAGTGGGGGCTCGGGGCTACACCTTC. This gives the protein CASSLVGARGYTF.

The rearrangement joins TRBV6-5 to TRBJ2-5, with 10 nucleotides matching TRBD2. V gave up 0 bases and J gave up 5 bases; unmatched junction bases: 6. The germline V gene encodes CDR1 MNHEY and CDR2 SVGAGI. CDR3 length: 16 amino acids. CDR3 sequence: CASSYSSGGPPETQYF. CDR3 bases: TGTGCCAGCAGTTACTCTAGCGGGGGGCCCCCCGAGACCCAGTACTTC.

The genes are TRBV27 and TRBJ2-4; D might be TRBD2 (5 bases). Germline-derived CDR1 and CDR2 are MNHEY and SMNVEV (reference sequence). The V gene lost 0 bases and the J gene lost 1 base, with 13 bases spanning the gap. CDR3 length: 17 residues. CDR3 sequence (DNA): TGTGCCAGCAGTTTATCTTGGGGTATAGCGGCCAAAAACATTCAGTACTTC. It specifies CASSLSWGIAAKNIQYF.